Here is one T cell receptor (beta chain) with its context. The target antigen is unknown. This sample stems from a study of cytomegalovirus exposure and HLA in healthy donors. The germline gives CDR1 MNHNS, CDR2 SASEGT. V shed 4 bases, J shed 2 bases, and the junction held 11 bases outside the gene matches. The CDR3 totals 16 residues. Produced via immunoSEQ multiplex PCR; TCRdb's table is partial and in-frame only. In the table there are over 250,000 clones, about 90% of which are singletons. General study results and limits: The dataset shows that most TCR sequences were rare, while some public TCRs occurred in many donors. In vitro checks showed that a few CMV-associated chains really do target CMV antigens.

This clonotype was obtained from a woman in her thirties in good health and CMV-seropositive. The sequencing sample was made of PBMCs. This chain connects TRBV6-1 to TRBJ2-7, with 7 bases that match TRBD2. The CDR3 DNA follows: TGTGCCAGCAGTGGAACCATAGCGGGTAACCCCTACGAGCAGTACTTC. As protein: CASSGTIAGNPYEQYF.